This T cell receptor beta chain was recovered during a study of blood T cell repertoires in COVID-19. How the authors handled the data: Amplification of reference gene primers provided the estimated nucleated cell counts. Sequencing was performed with immunoSEQ multiplex PCR; in TCRdb, only in-frame clones are kept and a portion is missing. V, J and clone size derive from that table, while D and trimming were established from the DNA sequence. Here the sample spans some 350,000 clones, approximately 87% being singletons. The J segment lost 3 bases and the V segment lost 5 bases, leaving 7 bases of the junction unmatched. CDR1 and CDR2 from the germline V gene are SNHLY and FYNNEI. The CDR3 loop spans 16 amino acids. Before being deemed recovered, Cohort 3 donors had two negative PCRs, clearance, or symptom resolution.

The rearrangement links TRBV2 to TRBJ1-6; 7 nucleotides match TRBD1. The receptor was isolated from a woman aged 25 to 45 who had recovered from COVID-19. What was sequenced was PBMCs or T cells enriched from blood (not recorded which). The CDR3 DNA sequence: TGTGCCAGCAGTTATCGACAGGGAGGCTATAATTCACCCCTCCACTTT. Residues: CASSYRQGGYNSPLHF.